This T cell receptor beta chain was sequenced for a study of cytomegalovirus exposure and HLA in healthy donors. Whole-study results and caveats: Indistinguishable V segments, including TRBV6-2 and TRBV6-3, were excluded.

13 Jbeta primers and 60 Vbeta primers were used for the PCR. The assay was immunoSEQ multiplex PCR, and TCRdb's table has in-frame clones only and misses some. The sample consists of 95,000 to 150,000 clones, 50% to 65% of them appearing once. Of note for this clone: The target antigen is unknown.

Germline values: CDR1 LNHNV, CDR2 YYDKDF (reference sequence). J was trimmed by 5 bases and V by 5 bases; bases with no gene match: 7. The CDR3 extends over 14 amino acids. The specimen was PBMCs. The chain recombines TRBV15 with TRBJ2-7; 9 bases line up with TRBD1. The clonotype originates from a man in his forties or fifties in good health and CMV-seropositive. As DNA, the CDR3 is TGTGCCACCAGCCTACGACAGGGGGTCCACGAGCAGTACTTC. It encodes CATSLRQGVHEQYF.